This T cell receptor (beta chain) was identified during a study of T cells in Graves' hyperthyroidism and ophthalmopathy. Diagnoses used clinical symptoms, serum thyroxine and TRAb, thyroid ultrasound and orbital computed tomography. This clonotype was detected a few times. The antigen remains unidentified. Amplification of TCR beta CDR3 regions used RNA as the template. TCR CDR3 underwent first-round RT-PCR with the HTBI primer set. TCRdb independently ran MiXCR on the multiplex PCR reads; one entry per CDR3 protein. The sample includes approximately 590,000 distinct CDR3 sequences, approximately 14% of them seen just once. Study-level results: Ophthalmopathy onset followed model prediction by a median around 6.6 months.

V was pared by 6 bases and J by 10 bases, with 9 bases of the junction left unmatched. Germline V gene data show CDR1 as MNHEY and CDR2 as SMNVEV (reference sequence). The CDR3 length is 13 residues. Specimen: blood. J is TRBJ2-1 and V is TRBV27, with 7 bases aligning to TRBD2. This TCR was recovered from a woman aged 25 to 39 with Graves' hyperthyroidism. The CDR3 nucleotides are TGTGCCAGCAGCTTTGCGGGGGTCGGAGAGCAGTTCTTC. Its translation is CASSFAGVGEQFF.